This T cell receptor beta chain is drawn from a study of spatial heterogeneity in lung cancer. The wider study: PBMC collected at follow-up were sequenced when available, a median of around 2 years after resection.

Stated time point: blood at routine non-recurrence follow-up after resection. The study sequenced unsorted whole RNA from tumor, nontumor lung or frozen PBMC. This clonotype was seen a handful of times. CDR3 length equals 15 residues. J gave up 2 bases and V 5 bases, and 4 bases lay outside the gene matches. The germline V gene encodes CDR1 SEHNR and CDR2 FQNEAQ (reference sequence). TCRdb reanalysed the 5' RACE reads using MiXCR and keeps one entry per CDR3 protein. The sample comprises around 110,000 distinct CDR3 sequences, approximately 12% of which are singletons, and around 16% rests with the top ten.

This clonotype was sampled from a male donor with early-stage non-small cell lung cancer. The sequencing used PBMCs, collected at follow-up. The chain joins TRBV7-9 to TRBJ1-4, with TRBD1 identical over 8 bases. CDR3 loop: CASSPRTGTNEKLFF. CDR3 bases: TGTGCCAGCAGCCCTAGGACAGGGACTAATGAAAAACTGTTTTTT.